The present T cell receptor beta chain was sequenced within a study of blood T cell repertoires in COVID-19. Germline assignment: CDR1 SGHTA and CDR2 FQGTGA. The CDR3 length is 15 residues. V lost 5 bases to trimming and J lost 4 bases; unmatched junction nucleotides: 10. Data came from immunoSEQ multiplex PCR; TCRdb stores just in-frame clones and leaves some out. This table has about 320,000 clones, about 91% appearing once. The specimen sequenced was PBMCs or T cells enriched from blood (not recorded which). The rearrangement links TRBV7-3 to TRBJ1-1; 7 bases are a match to TRBD1. The clonotype originates from a woman aged 18-35 years who had recovered from COVID-19. The CDR3 DNA is TGTGCCAGCAGCCCAGGGGGTCAGGGGGGCACTGAAGCTTTCTTT. It yields the protein CASSPGGQGGTEAFF.